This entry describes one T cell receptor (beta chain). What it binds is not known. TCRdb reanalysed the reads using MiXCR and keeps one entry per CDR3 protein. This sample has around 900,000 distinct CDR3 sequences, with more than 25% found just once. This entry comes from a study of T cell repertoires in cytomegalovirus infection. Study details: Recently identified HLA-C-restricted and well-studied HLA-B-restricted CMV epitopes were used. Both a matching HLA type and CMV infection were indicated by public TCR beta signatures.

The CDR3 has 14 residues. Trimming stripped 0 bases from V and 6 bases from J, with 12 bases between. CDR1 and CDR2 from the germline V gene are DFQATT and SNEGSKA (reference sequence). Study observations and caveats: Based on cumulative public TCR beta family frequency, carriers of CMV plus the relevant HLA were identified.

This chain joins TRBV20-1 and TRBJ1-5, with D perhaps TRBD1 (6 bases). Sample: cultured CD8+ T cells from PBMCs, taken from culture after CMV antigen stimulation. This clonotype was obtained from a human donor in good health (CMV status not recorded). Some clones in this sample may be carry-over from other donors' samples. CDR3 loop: CSARDEGGLQPQHF. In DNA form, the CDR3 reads TGCAGTGCTAGAGATGAAGGGGGGCTTCAGCCCCAGCATTTT.